The entry that follows covers one TCR beta chain sequence. These data come from a study of blood T cell repertoires in COVID-19. Study-wide context: Samples taken during acute and convalescent COVID-19 were collected in the United States, Italy and Spain. From T cells, B-cell-depleted T cells, or PBMCs came the material, which was cDNA or gDNA.

Only in-frame clones appear in the TCRdb table, and some are missing; sequencing was by immunoSEQ multiplex PCR. Counted here are 45,000 to 50,000 clones, around 85% occurring once; the ten biggest clones make up around 9.8%. V was clipped by 4 bases and J by 2 bases; unmatched bases: 5. The CDR3 is 14 amino acids. The germline V gene encodes CDR1 MNHEY and CDR2 SMNVEV (reference sequence). The sequence was obtained from a human donor in a cohort sampled during active COVID-19. The V call is TRBV27, the J call TRBJ2-7; the match to TRBD1 covers 7 bases. The sequenced sample was peripheral blood. CDR3 loop: CASSWDSGAYEQYF. CDR3 DNA: TGTGCCAGCAGTTGGGACAGTGGAGCCTACGAGCAGTACTTC.